What follows are 18 T cell receptor beta chains derived from one specimen sequenced in a study of CD8 T cells in Susac syndrome. With random hexamers, roughly 0.45 to 1 ug RNA was reverse transcribed. Via MiXCR, TCRdb re-called the immunoSEQ multiplex PCR reads, giving one row per CDR3 protein. The sample includes around 150,000 distinct CDR3 sequences, approximately 96% of them seen just once. The sequenced sample consisted of CD4+ T cells from PBMCs. The source of these receptors is a human donor with Susac syndrome.

The CDR3 sequence: CASRRPRGLDTEAFF. In nucleotides, the CDR3 is TGCGCCAGCAGACGGCCGAGGGGCCTAGACACTGAAGCTTTCTTT. This chain joins TRBV23-1 and TRBJ1-1; possibly TRBD1 for D (5 bases). TRBV23-1 is noted as an ORF with a role that remains uncertain. The CDR3 is 15 residues long. V lost 6 bases and J 3 bases, leaving 17 bases between the germline ends.

This clonotype was found a few times. The chain uses TRBV18 and TRBJ1-5; D may be TRBD1 (6 bases). Deletions cut 4 bases from V and 4 bases from J, with 14 bases between. This CDR3 is 15 amino acids long. The germline V gene has CDR1 KGHSH and CDR2 LQKENI. CDR3 sequence (DNA): TGTGCCAGCTCACTAGGCCAGGGGTATAATCAGCCCCAGCATTTT. This codes for CASSLGQGYNQPQHF.

The rearrangement uses TRBV28 and TRBJ1-1; TRBD1 matches 12 bases. The CDR3 sequence is 18 residues long. V lost 5 bases, J lost 7 bases, and 17 bases stayed unmatched. CDR1 is MDHEN and CDR2 is SYDVKM in the germline V gene. The CDR3 region is CASSQQAWGQGAPNEAFF. The CDR3 bases are TGTGCCAGCAGTCAGCAGGCCTGGGGACAGGGGGCGCCGAATGAAGCTTTCTTT.

The chain couples TRBV12-3 or TRBV12-4 to TRBJ1-2; perhaps TRBD1 as D (5 bases). The V and J ends lost 5 bases and 4 bases respectively, with 11 bases between them. The CDR3 consists of 13 residues. The CDR3 loop reads CASSLGGVYGYTF. DNA for the CDR3: TGTGCCAGCAGTCTCGGGGGTGTCTATGGCTACACCTTC.

This clonotype was observed once. The chain links TRBV2 to TRBJ1-4; tentative D call: TRBD1 (5 bases). The CDR3 length is 11 residues. CDR1 SNHLY and CDR2 FYNNEI come from the germline V gene. The CDR3 reads CGGTTNEKLFF. In DNA form, the CDR3 reads TGTGGGGGGACAACTAATGAAAAACTGTTTTTT.

V and J are TRBV7-3 and TRBJ2-2, with D perhaps TRBD2 (5 bases). There are 15 residues in the CDR3. V shed 2 bases and J shed 1 base, with 8 bases lying between them. Looked up from germline, CDR1 is SGHTA and CDR2 is FQGTGA. The CDR3 coding sequence is TGTGCCAGCAGCTTATCCAGCGGGAACACCGGGGAGCTGTTTTTT. Its protein is CASSLSSGNTGELFF.

The rearrangement joins TRBV29-1 to TRBJ2-3; 13 bases align to TRBD2. This CDR3 is built from 17 residues. In germline, CDR1 is SQVTM, CDR2 ANQGSEA. V was clipped by 6 bases and J by 0 bases; unmatched bases: 9. The DNA for the CDR3 is TGCAGCGTAGGACTAGCGGGAGCACCCACTAGCACAGATACGCAGTATTTT. Translation gives CSVGLAGAPTSTDTQYF.

The chain couples TRBV29-1 to TRBJ1-1; D is unresolved. Between the trimmed V and J ends, which lost 5 bases and 0 bases, there was a span of 10 bases. CDR3 length: 13 residues. In germline, CDR1 is SQVTM, CDR2 ANQGSEA. The CDR3 protein is CSVSSGMNTEAFF. Written as DNA, the CDR3 is TGCAGCGTTAGTTCCGGGATGAACACTGAAGCTTTCTTT. Combining the CDR3 with reference TRBV29-1 and TRBJ1-1 gives the whole variable domain SAVISQKPSRDICQRGTSLTIQCQVDSQVTMMFWYRQQPGQSLTLIATANQGSEATYESGFVIDKFPISRPNLTFSTLTVSNMSPEDSSIYLCSVSSGMNTEAFFGQGTRLTVV.

This chain joins TRBV29-1 and TRBJ1-3, with D hard to call. The germline gives CDR1 SQVTM, CDR2 ANQGSEA. Trimming shortened V by 4 bases and J by 2 bases, and 6 bases separated the two germline ends. The CDR3 contains 12 residues. CDR3 nucleotides: TGCAGCGTTGGGGTGACTGGAAACACCATATATTTT. It specifies CSVGVTGNTIYF.

This chain links TRBV4-1 with TRBJ2-7, with 8 positions matching TRBD2. CDR3 length equals 16 residues. V was pared by 5 bases and J by 7 bases, with 16 bases of the junction left unmatched. The V gene's germline CDR1 is MGHRA and CDR2 YSYEKL. The CDR3 coding sequence is TGCGCCAGCAGCTCCCAACCTACTAGCGGTTCCCGGGAGCAGTACTTC. The encoded protein is CASSSQPTSGSREQYF.

The chain uses TRBV28 and TRBJ1-2, with no clear D. The V gene's germline CDR1 is MDHEN and CDR2 SYDVKM. V was trimmed by 6 bases and J by 4 bases, leaving 9 bases between them. This CDR3 is built from 12 residues. CDR3 nucleotides: TGTGCCAGCAGACAACTGATCTATGGCTACACCTTC. Its protein product is CASRQLIYGYTF.

The rearrangement uses TRBV9 and TRBJ2-7, with 10 bases identical to TRBD2. Germline lookup yields CDR1 SGDLS and CDR2 YYNGEE. V lost 4 bases, J lost 3 bases, and 10 bases stayed unmatched. This CDR3 comprises 16 residues. The CDR3 sequence is CASSPSRTSGDYEQYF. CDR3 coding DNA: TGTGCCAGCAGCCCCTCGAGGACTAGCGGAGACTACGAGCAGTACTTC.

The rearrangement uses TRBV18 and TRBJ2-7, with D tentatively TRBD1 (6 bases). Trimming took 6 bases from V and 6 from J, leaving 21 bases between them. The CDR3 is 15 residues long. The germline CDR1 and CDR2 sequences are KGHSH and LQKENI. The CDR3 region is CASSDNQGLGGEQYF. DNA for the CDR3: TGTGCCAGCTCGGACAATCAGGGGCTGGGTGGCGAGCAGTACTTC.

This chain connects TRBV7-2 to TRBJ1-1; TRBD1 agrees at 9 bases. CDR1 SGHTA and CDR2 FQGNSA come from the germline V gene. V was pared by 4 bases and J by 4 bases, with 1 base of the junction left unmatched. The CDR3 covers 13 residues. The CDR3 reads CASSWDRATEAFF. CDR3 nucleotide sequence: TGTGCCAGCAGCTGGGACAGGGCCACTGAAGCTTTCTTT.

The sample holds one count of this clonotype. The rearrangement links TRBV29-1 to TRBJ1-2; 8 bases line up with TRBD1. With 7 bases clipped from V and 8 bases from J, the junction kept 12 bases outside the gene matches. Germline loops: CDR1 SQVTM, CDR2 ANQGSEA. This CDR3 contains 13 residues. CDR3 loop: CSAWDRKGEGYTF. DNA for the CDR3: TGCAGCGCCTGGGACAGGAAAGGGGAAGGCTACACCTTC. The full variable domain, its missing parts supplied by reference TRBV29-1 and TRBJ1-2, is SAVISQKPSRDICQRGTSLTIQCQVDSQVTMMFWYRQQPGQSLTLIATANQGSEATYESGFVIDKFPISRPNLTFSTLTVSNMSPEDSSIYLCSAWDRKGEGYTFGSGTRLTVV.

A single count supports this clonotype. The genes are TRBV3-1 and TRBJ2-6; TRBD2 agrees at 9 bases. In germline, CDR1 is LGHDT, CDR2 YNNKEL (reference sequence). The CDR3 is made up of 16 amino acids. V lost 7 bases, J lost 0 bases, and 4 bases stayed unmatched. As DNA, the CDR3 is TGTGCCAGCATCGGGCGGGGGGGCTCTGGGGCCAACGTCCTGACTTTC. This sequence encodes CASIGRGGSGANVLTF.

V gene TRBV28 combines with J gene TRBJ1-2; a weak D match, TRBD1 (6 bases). The V gene lost 6 bases and the J gene lost 5 bases, with 16 bases spanning the gap. This CDR3 comprises 14 residues. Germline CDR1 is MDHEN and CDR2 is SYDVKM. CDR3: CASSPSQGWYGYTF. The DNA for the CDR3 is TGTGCCAGCAGCCCATCACAGGGTTGGTATGGCTACACCTTC.

V usage is TRBV28 and J usage is TRBJ2-4; 7 bases align to TRBD1. The CDR3 consists of 13 residues. J lost 9 bases, V lost 6 bases, and 8 bases had no gene match. Germline V CDR1 and CDR2: MDHEN, SYDVKM. The CDR3 DNA is TGTGCCAGCAGCCCGGACAGGATTGGCATTCAGTACTTC. Amino acids: CASSPDRIGIQYF.